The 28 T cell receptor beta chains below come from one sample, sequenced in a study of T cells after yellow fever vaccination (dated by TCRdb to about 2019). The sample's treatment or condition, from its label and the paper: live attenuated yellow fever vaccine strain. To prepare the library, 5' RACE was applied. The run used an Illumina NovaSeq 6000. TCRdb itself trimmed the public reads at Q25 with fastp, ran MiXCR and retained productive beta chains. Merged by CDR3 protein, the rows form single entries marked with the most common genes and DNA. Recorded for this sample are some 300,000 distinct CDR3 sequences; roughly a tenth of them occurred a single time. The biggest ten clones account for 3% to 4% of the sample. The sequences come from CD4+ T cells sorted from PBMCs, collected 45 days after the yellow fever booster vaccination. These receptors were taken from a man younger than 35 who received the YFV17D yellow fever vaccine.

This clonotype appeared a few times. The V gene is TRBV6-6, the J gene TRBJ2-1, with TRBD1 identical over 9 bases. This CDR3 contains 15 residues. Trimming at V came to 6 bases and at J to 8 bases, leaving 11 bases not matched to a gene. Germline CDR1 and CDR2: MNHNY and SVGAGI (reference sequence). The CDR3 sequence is CASRTDRGVSDEQFF. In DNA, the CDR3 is TGTGCCAGCAGAACGGACAGGGGAGTGTCGGATGAGCAGTTCTTC.

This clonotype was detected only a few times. The CDR3 is CASSQTGQGPGETQYF. CDR3 DNA sequence: TGTGCCAGCAGCCAAACCGGACAGGGACCGGGGGAGACCCAGTACTTC. The J gene is TRBJ2-5, the V gene TRBV3-1, with TRBD1 matching 8 bases. Germline V CDR1 and CDR2: LGHDT, YNNKEL (reference sequence). The CDR3 contains 16 residues. The ends lost 2 bases at V and 5 bases at J; junction bases unmatched: 10.

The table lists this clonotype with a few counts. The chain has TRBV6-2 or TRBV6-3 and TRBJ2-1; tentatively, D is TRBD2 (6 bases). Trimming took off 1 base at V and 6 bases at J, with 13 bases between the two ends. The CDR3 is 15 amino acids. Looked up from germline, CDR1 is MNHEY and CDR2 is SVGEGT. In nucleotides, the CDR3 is TGTGCCAGCAGTTACTATTCTAGCGTACCCAATGAGCAGTTCTTC. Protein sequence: CASSYYSSVPNEQFF.

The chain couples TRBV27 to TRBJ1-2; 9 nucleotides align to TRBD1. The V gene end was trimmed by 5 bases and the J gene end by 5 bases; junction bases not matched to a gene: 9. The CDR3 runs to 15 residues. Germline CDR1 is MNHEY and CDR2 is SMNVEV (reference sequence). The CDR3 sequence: CASSIRPTGGYGYTF. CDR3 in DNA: TGTGCCAGCAGTATCCGTCCGACAGGGGGATATGGCTACACCTTC.

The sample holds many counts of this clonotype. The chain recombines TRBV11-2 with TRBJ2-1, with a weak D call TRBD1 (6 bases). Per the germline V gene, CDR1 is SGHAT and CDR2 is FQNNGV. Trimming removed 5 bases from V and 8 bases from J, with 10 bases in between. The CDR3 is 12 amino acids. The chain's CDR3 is CASSLQGYEQFF. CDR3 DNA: TGTGCCAGCAGCCTACAGGGCTATGAGCAGTTCTTC.

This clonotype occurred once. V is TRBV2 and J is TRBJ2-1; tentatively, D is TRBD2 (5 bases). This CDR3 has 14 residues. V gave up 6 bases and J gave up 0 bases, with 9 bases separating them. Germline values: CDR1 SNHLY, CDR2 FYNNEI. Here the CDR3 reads CASSDYSSYNEQFF. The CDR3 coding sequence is TGTGCCAGCAGCGACTATAGCTCCTACAATGAGCAGTTCTTC.

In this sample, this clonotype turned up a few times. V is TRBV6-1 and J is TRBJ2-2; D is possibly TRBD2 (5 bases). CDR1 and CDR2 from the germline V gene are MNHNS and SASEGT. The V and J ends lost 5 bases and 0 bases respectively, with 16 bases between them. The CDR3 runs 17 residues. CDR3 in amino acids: CASSPPLEATNTGELFF. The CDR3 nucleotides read TGTGCCAGCAGTCCACCCTTGGAGGCAACGAACACCGGGGAGCTGTTTTTT.

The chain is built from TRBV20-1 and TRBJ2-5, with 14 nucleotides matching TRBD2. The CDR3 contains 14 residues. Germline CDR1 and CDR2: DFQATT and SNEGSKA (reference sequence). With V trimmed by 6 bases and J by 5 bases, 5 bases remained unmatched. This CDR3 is CSAGLAGGRETQYF. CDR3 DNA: TGCAGTGCCGGACTAGCGGGGGGTAGGGAGACCCAGTACTTC.

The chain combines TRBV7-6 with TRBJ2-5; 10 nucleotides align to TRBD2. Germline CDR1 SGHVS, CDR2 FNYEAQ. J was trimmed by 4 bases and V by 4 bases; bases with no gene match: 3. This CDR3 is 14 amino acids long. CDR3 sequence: CASSSRTSGETQYF. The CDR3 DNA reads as TGTGCCAGCAGCTCTCGGACTAGCGGAGAGACCCAGTACTTC. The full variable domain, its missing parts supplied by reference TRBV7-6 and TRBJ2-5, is GAGVSQSPRYKVTKRGQDVALRCDPISGHVSLYWYRQALGQGPEFLTYFNYEAQQDKSGLPNDRFSAERPEGSISTLTIQRTEQRDSAMYRCASSSRTSGETQYFGPGTRLLVL.

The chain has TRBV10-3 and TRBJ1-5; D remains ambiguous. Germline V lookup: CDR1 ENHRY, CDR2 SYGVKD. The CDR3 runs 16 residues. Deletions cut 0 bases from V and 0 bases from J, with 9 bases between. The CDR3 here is CAISESGVNSNQPQHF. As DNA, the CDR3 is TGTGCCATCAGTGAGTCGGGAGTGAATAGCAATCAGCCCCAGCATTTT.

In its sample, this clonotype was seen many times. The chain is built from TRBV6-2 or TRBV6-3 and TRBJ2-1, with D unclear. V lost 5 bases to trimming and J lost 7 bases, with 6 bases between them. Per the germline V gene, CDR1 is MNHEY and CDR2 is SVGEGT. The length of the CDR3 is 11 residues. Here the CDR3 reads CASSPRNEQFF. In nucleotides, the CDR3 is TGTGCCAGCAGTCCAAGGAATGAGCAGTTCTTC.

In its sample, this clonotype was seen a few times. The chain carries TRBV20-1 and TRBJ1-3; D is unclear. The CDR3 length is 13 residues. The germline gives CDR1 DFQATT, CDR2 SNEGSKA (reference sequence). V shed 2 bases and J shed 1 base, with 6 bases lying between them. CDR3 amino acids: CSARLVSGNTIYF. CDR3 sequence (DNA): TGCAGTGCTAGATTGGTGTCTGGAAACACCATATATTTT.

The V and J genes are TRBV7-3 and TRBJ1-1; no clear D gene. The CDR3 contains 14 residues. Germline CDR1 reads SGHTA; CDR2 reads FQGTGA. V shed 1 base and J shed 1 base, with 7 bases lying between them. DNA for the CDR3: TGTGCCAGCAGCTTAATGCCAGGGAACACTGAAGCTTTCTTT. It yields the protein CASSLMPGNTEAFF.

The CDR3 loop is CASSLVGGLNQPQHF. In nucleotides, the CDR3 is TGTGCCAGCAGCTTAGTAGGGGGGCTCAATCAGCCCCAGCATTTT. The chain has TRBV7-3 and TRBJ1-5, with D perhaps TRBD1 (6 bases). Germline CDR1 and CDR2: SGHTA and FQGTGA. The CDR3 runs to 15 residues. Between the trimmed V and J ends, which lost 2 bases and 3 bases, there was a span of 11 bases. Combining the CDR3 with reference TRBV7-3 and TRBJ1-5 gives the whole variable domain GAGVSQTPSNKVTEKGKYVELRCDPISGHTALYWYRQSLGQGPEFLIYFQGTGAADDSGLPNDRFFAVRPEGSVSTLKIQRTERGDSAVYLCASSLVGGLNQPQHFGDGTRLSIL.

The CDR3 protein is CSASPAGMYTDTQYF. The CDR3 bases are TGCAGTGCTAGCCCAGCGGGGATGTACACAGATACGCAGTATTTT. The rearrangement links TRBV20-1 to TRBJ2-3, with TRBD2 matching 7 bases. The junction had 8 bases not matched to a gene; V was cut back by 3 bases and J by 2 bases. The CDR3 is 15 residues long. Germline assignment: CDR1 DFQATT and CDR2 SNEGSKA (reference sequence).

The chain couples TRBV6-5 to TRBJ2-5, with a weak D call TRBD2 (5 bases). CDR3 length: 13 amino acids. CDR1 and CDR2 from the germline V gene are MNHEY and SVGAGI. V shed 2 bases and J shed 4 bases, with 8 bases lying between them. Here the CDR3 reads CASSYERGETQYF. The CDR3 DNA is TGTGCCAGCAGTTACGAACGGGGAGAGACCCAGTACTTC.

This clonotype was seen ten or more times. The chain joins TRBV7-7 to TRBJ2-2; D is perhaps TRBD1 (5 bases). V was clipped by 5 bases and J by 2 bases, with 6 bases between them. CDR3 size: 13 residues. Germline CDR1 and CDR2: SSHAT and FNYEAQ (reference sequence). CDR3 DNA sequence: TGTGCCAGCAGCCGGACAAACACCGGGGAGCTGTTTTTT. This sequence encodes CASSRTNTGELFF. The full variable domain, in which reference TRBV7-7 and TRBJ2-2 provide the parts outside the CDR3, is GAGVSQSPRYKVTKRGQDVTLRCDPISSHATLYWYQQALGQGPEFLTYFNYEAQPDKSGLPSDRFSAERPEGSISTLTIQRTEQRDSAMYRCASSRTNTGELFFGEGSRLTVL.

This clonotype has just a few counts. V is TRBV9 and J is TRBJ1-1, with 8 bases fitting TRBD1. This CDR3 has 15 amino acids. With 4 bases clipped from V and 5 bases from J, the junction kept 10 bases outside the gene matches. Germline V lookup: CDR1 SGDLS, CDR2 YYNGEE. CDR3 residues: CASSIGPGQETEAFF. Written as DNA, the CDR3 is TGTGCCAGCAGCATCGGACCGGGACAGGAAACTGAAGCTTTCTTT.

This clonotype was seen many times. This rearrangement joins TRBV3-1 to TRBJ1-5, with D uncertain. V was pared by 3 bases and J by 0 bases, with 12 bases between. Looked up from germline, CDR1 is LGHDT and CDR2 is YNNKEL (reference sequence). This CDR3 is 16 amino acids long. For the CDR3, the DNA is TGTGCCAGCAGCCAGGGGAAGGGTATTAGCAATCAGCCCCAGCATTTT. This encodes CASSQGKGISNQPQHF. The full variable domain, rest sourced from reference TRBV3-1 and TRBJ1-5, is DTAVSQTPKYLVTQMGNDKSIKCEQNLGHDTMYWYKQDSKKFLKIMFSYNNKELIINETVPNRFSPKSPDKAHLNLHINSLELGDSAVYFCASSQGKGISNQPQHFGDGTRLSIL.

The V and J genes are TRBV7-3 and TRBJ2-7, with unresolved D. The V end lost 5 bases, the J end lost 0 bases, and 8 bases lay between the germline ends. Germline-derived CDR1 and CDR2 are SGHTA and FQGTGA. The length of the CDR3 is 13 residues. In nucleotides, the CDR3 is TGTGCCAGCAGCCCTTATAACTCCTACGAGCAGTACTTC. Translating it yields CASSPYNSYEQYF.

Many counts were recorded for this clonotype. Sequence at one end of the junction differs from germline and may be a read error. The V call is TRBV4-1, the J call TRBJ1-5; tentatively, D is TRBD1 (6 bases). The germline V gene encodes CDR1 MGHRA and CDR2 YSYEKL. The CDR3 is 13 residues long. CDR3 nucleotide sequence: TGTGCCAGCAGTCAAGGGGGGAATCAGCCCCAGCATTTT. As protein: CASSQGGNQPQHF.

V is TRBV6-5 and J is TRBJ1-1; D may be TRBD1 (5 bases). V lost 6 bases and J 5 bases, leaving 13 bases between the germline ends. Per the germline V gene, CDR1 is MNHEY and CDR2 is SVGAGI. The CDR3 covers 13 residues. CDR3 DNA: TGTGCCAGCAGACGTGGGACGCAAACTGAAGCTTTCTTT. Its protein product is CASRRGTQTEAFF.

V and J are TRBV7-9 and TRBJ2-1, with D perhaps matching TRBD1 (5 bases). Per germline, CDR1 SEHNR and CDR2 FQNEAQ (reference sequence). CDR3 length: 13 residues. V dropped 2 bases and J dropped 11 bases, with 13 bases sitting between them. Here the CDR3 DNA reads TGTGCCAGCAGCTTACGCGGTGACAGACAGCAGTTCTTC. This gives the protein CASSLRGDRQQFF.

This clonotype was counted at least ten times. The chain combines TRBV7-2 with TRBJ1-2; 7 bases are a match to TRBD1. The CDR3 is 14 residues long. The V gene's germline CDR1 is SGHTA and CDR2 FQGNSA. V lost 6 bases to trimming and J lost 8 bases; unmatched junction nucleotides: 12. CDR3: CASSREGAAVGYTF. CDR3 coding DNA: TGTGCCAGCAGTCGCGAGGGGGCCGCGGTAGGCTACACCTTC.

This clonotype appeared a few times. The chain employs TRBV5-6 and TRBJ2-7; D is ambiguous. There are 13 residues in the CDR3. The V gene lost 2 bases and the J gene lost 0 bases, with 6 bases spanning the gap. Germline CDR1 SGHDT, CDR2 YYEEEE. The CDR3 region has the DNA TGTGCCAGCAGCTTCGTCAGCTCCTACGAGCAGTACTTC. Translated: CASSFVSSYEQYF. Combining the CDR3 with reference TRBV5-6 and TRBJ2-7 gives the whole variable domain DAGVTQSPTHLIKTRGQQVTLRCSPKSGHDTVSWYQQALGQGPQFIFQYYEEEERQRGNFPDRFSGHQFPNYSSELNVNALLLGDSALYLCASSFVSSYEQYFGPGTRLTVT.

This CDR3 is CASSYSNGGPPNKETQYF. In DNA form, the CDR3 reads TGTGCCAGCAGTTACTCGAACGGGGGACCGCCTAACAAAGAGACCCAGTACTTC. The J gene is TRBJ2-5, the V gene TRBV6-2 or TRBV6-3, with a tentative D call TRBD2 (6 bases). Germline CDR1 MNHEY, CDR2 SVGEGT. V lost 0 bases and J lost 3, with 20 bases in between. CDR3 length: 18 amino acids.

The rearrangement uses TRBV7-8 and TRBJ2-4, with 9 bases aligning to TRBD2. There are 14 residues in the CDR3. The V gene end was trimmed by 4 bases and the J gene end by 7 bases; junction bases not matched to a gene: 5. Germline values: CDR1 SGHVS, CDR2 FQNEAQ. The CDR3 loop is CASSSAGGLNIQYF. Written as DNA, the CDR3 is TGTGCCAGCAGCTCAGCGGGGGGATTGAACATTCAGTACTTC.

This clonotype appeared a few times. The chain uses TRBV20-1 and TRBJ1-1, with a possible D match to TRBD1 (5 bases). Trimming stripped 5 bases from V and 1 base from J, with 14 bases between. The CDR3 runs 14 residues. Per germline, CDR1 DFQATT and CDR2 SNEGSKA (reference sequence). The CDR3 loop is CSAPNRTGNTEAFF. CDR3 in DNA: TGCAGTGCTCCTAATCGAACAGGGAACACTGAAGCTTTCTTT.